One sample yielded the 29 T cell receptor beta chains listed below, sequenced in a study of cytomegalovirus exposure and HLA in healthy donors. The primer mix had 60 Vbeta and 13 Jbeta primers. The protocol was immunoSEQ multiplex PCR, while the TCRdb copy is restricted to in-frame clones and leaves out a portion. Altogether approximately 190,000 clones are present, around 87% being singletons, with the ten largest covering around 1.4%. What was sequenced was PBMCs. These receptors came from a man between 25 and 39 years old in good health and CMV-seronegative.

This sequence joins TRBV19 and TRBJ2-3; no clear D gene. Trimming shortened V by 10 bases and J by 1 base, and 9 bases separated the two germline ends. The germline V gene encodes CDR1 LNHDA and CDR2 SQIVND (reference sequence). This CDR3 spans 12 amino acids. The CDR3 sequence: CATRVGTDTQYF. The CDR3 DNA reads as TGTGCCACCCGGGTGGGCACAGATACGCAGTATTTT.

This rearrangement joins TRBV18 to TRBJ2-7, with a tentative D call TRBD1 (6 bases). Trimming stripped 5 bases from V and 4 bases from J, with 9 bases between. The CDR3 has 12 amino acids. In germline, CDR1 is KGHSH, CDR2 LQKENI. CDR3 nucleotides: TGTGCCAGCTCAGGACAGTCTTACGAGCAGTACTTC. Translating it yields CASSGQSYEQYF.

This clone was detected a few times. This chain connects TRBV18 to TRBJ2-1; 9 bases line up with TRBD2. The V segment lost 0 bases and the J segment 5 bases; nucleotides outside the gene matches: 5. The CDR3 totals 16 residues. Germline V gene data show CDR1 as KGHSH and CDR2 as LQKENI. Here the CDR3 reads CASSPPSGSSDNEQFF. DNA of the CDR3: TGTGCCAGCTCACCACCTAGCGGGAGCTCTGACAATGAGCAGTTCTTC.

Concerning this clone: One end of the junction varies from germline; a read error may be responsible. The genes are TRBV7-7 and TRBJ2-3; 10 positions match TRBD2. Germline CDR1 reads SSHAT; CDR2 reads FNYEAQ (reference sequence). The CDR3 covers 15 residues. Here the CDR3 DNA reads TGTGCTAGCAGCGTAGCGGGGGGTTCCACAGATACGCAGTATTTT. Its translation: CASSVAGGSTDTQYF.

The chain joins TRBV18 to TRBJ2-7; a possible D gene is TRBD2 (6 bases). Germline CDR1 reads KGHSH; CDR2 reads LQKENI. The CDR3 has 14 residues. V lost 1 base, J lost 2 bases, and 9 bases lay in between. CDR3 region: CASSPRDFPYEQYF. As DNA, the CDR3 is TGTGCCAGCTCACCACGGGACTTTCCCTACGAGCAGTACTTC.

The chain combines TRBV27 with TRBJ2-6; 8 bases match TRBD1. This CDR3 region has 17 residues. J gave up 1 base and V 10 bases, and 12 bases lay outside the gene matches. Germline V gene lookup returns CDR1 MNHEY and CDR2 SMNVEV (reference sequence). As DNA, the CDR3 is TGTGCCACCTCGCGGCAGGGGGCTTGGTCTGGGGCCAACGTCCTGACTTTC. It yields the protein CATSRQGAWSGANVLTF.

The CDR3: CASSQVQSSYEQYF. The CDR3 nucleotides are TGCGCCAGCAGCCAAGTACAGAGCTCCTACGAGCAGTACTTC. V usage is TRBV4-1 and J usage is TRBJ2-7; D is unresolved. The germline V gene has CDR1 MGHRA and CDR2 YSYEKL. V was pared by 1 base and J by 0 bases, with 7 bases between. The CDR3 is 14 residues long.

The chain combines TRBV6-1 with TRBJ1-1, with D perhaps matching TRBD1 (6 bases). The V and J ends lost 4 bases and 10 bases respectively, with 19 bases between them. The CDR3 is made up of 14 amino acids. The germline V gene encodes CDR1 MNHNS and CDR2 SASEGT. Here the CDR3 DNA reads TGTGCCAGCAGTGGTCAGGGGAGGGGAGTTTCAGCTTTCTTT. It encodes CASSGQGRGVSAFF.

The gene calls are TRBV30 and TRBJ1-1, with no clear D. The V end was cut by 2 bases, the J end by 4 bases, with 11 bases between. The CDR3 spans 13 residues. Per germline, CDR1 GTSNPN and CDR2 SVGIG (reference sequence). CDR3 bases: TGTGCCTGGAGTTCCACAGCATTCACTGAAGCTTTCTTT. This gives the protein CAWSSTAFTEAFF.

This clone was observed once. The chain links TRBV7-9 to TRBJ2-7; TRBD2 matches at 12 bases. The V gene end was trimmed by 5 bases and the J gene end by 5 bases; junction bases not matched to a gene: 10. Per the germline V gene, CDR1 is SEHNR and CDR2 is FQNEAQ (reference sequence). The CDR3 covers 16 residues. The CDR3 region is CASSPALAGGVHEQYF. Here the CDR3 DNA reads TGTGCCAGCAGCCCGGCCCTAGCGGGAGGGGTCCACGAGCAGTACTTC.

The chain carries TRBV4-2 and TRBJ2-6, with D unclear. Germline V lookup: CDR1 LGHNA, CDR2 YNFKEQ. The CDR3 covers 16 residues. V was shortened by 0 bases and J by 2 bases, with 8 bases between the two germline ends. This CDR3 reads CASSQDLSAGANVLTF. In DNA form, the CDR3 reads TGTGCCAGCAGCCAAGATTTGAGTGCTGGGGCCAACGTCCTGACTTTC.

The chain joins TRBV11-1 to TRBJ2-7, with D uncertain. Germline CDR1 is SGHAT and CDR2 is FQDESV (reference sequence). The CDR3 extends over 13 amino acids. With 2 bases removed from V and 0 bases from J, the gap between germline ends came to 5 bases. The CDR3 sequence: CASSLPSSYEQYF. Here the CDR3 DNA reads TGTGCCAGCAGCTTACCGAGCTCCTACGAGCAGTACTTC.

This clone was seen just once. The sample carries other DNA sequences with the same CDR3. This rearrangement joins TRBV28 to TRBJ1-5, with D hard to call. The CDR3 contains 14 residues. Trimming took 5 bases from V and 4 from J, leaving 12 bases between them. Germline CDR1 MDHEN, CDR2 SYDVKM. The CDR3 region has the DNA TGTGCCAGCAGTCGAGGGAGCGGTAATCAGCCCCAGCATTTT. This codes for CASSRGSGNQPQHF.

This rearrangement joins TRBV28 to TRBJ1-5; unclear D gene. With 6 bases removed from V and 3 bases from J, the gap between germline ends came to 15 bases. The CDR3 covers 15 residues. Germline CDR1 is MDHEN and CDR2 is SYDVKM. CDR3 nucleotide sequence: TGTGCCAGCAGATATGGGCAGACATACAATCAGCCCCAGCATTTT. This gives the protein CASRYGQTYNQPQHF.

The J gene is TRBJ1-2, the V gene TRBV7-6; D may be TRBD1 (6 bases). In germline, CDR1 is SGHVS, CDR2 FNYEAQ. V lost 3 bases and J 2 bases, leaving 7 bases between the germline ends. The CDR3 runs 13 residues. CDR3 nucleotides: TGTGCCAGCAGCTTGCAGGGGAACTATGGCTACACCTTC. Translating it yields CASSLQGNYGYTF.

The rearrangement links TRBV5-1 to TRBJ2-3; D is possibly TRBD1 (5 bases). Deletions cut 3 bases from V and 4 bases from J, with 9 bases between. This CDR3 comprises 13 residues. The germline CDR1 and CDR2 sequences are SGHRS and YFSETQ. CDR3 sequence: CASSSVGADTQYF. The DNA of the CDR3 is TGCGCCAGCAGCTCCGTAGGGGCAGATACGCAGTATTTT.

This rearrangement joins TRBV28 to TRBJ1-1; D gene unclear. The CDR3 is made up of 13 amino acids. V lost 6 bases, J lost 4 bases, and 12 bases lay in between. Looked up from germline, CDR1 is MDHEN and CDR2 is SYDVKM. CDR3 nucleotides: TGTGCCAGCAGCCCCTTAACTTTCACTGAAGCTTTCTTT. This codes for CASSPLTFTEAFF.

This clone was observed once. The chain recombines TRBV4-2 with TRBJ2-1, with 10 bases that match TRBD2. This CDR3 comprises 18 residues. Germline lookup yields CDR1 LGHNA and CDR2 YNFKEQ. Germline trimming cut 3 bases from V and 0 bases from J; bases unmatched to any gene: 8. The CDR3 region is CASSQAPSGGASYNEQFF. The CDR3 DNA sequence: TGTGCCAGCAGCCAGGCCCCGAGCGGGGGGGCCTCCTACAATGAGCAGTTCTTC.

The genes are TRBV6-1 and TRBJ2-5; D call uncertain. The CDR3 extends over 15 amino acids. V lost 2 bases to trimming and J lost 0 bases, with 10 bases between them. Germline CDR1 MNHNS, CDR2 SASEGT. The CDR3 reads CASSESHLHQETQYF. In nucleotides, the CDR3 is TGTGCCAGCAGTGAAAGCCACCTTCACCAAGAGACCCAGTACTTC.

V and J are TRBV7-9 and TRBJ2-2; D possibly corresponds to TRBD2 (6 bases). CDR3 length equals 17 residues. V was clipped by 3 bases and J by 0 bases, with 14 bases between them. Germline loops: CDR1 SEHNR, CDR2 FQNEAQ (reference sequence). In nucleotides, the CDR3 is TGTGCCAGCAGCTTGGGGGACTGGGGAGCGAACACCGGGGAGCTGTTTTTT. It is translated as CASSLGDWGANTGELFF.

The V call is TRBV5-1, the J call TRBJ2-5, with 14 bases identical to TRBD2. Germline V gene sequence: CDR1 SGHRS, CDR2 YFSETQ. Trimming removed 2 bases from V and 5 bases from J; junction bases left unmatched: 8. The CDR3 runs 17 residues. CDR3 DNA: TGCGCCAGCAGCTTATTTGGACTAGCGGGGGGCGGGGAGACCCAGTACTTC. This gives the protein CASSLFGLAGGGETQYF.

The rearrangement joins TRBV29-1 to TRBJ2-5; possibly TRBD2 for D (6 bases). CDR1 is SQVTM and CDR2 is ANQGSEA in the germline V gene. The V gene lost 5 bases and the J gene lost 0 bases, with 16 bases spanning the gap. The CDR3 loop spans 15 amino acids. The CDR3 reads CSVFGGHSYQETQYF. DNA of the CDR3: TGCAGCGTTTTCGGGGGTCATTCGTACCAAGAGACCCAGTACTTC.

With respect to this clone: One junction end does not reproduce the germline sequence, and a read error may be involved. For the CDR3, the DNA is TGCGCCAGCAGCCAAGAAAGCACTCCCCTCTCCCACGAGCAGTACTTC. This encodes CASSQESTPLSHEQYF. The rearrangement links TRBV4-1 to TRBJ2-7; no definite D call. The CDR3 has 16 residues. Germline V gives CDR1 MGHRA, CDR2 YSYEKL.

The rearrangement links TRBV2 to TRBJ1-2; maybe TRBD1 (6 bases). The CDR3 is made up of 14 amino acids. Germline V lookup: CDR1 SNHLY, CDR2 FYNNEI. V lost 6 bases and J 6 bases, leaving 17 bases between the germline ends. As DNA, the CDR3 is TGTGCCAGCAGCCCCCTCCGAGGGGGGGATGGCTACACCTTC. It codes for CASSPLRGGDGYTF.

The rearrangement links TRBV6-4 to TRBJ1-6, with 8 nucleotides matching TRBD1. This CDR3 region has 13 residues. Germline V CDR1 and CDR2: MRHNA, SNTAGT. After removal of 6 bases from V and 8 bases from J, the junction contained 3 bases not matched to a gene. CDR3 DNA: TGTGCCAGCAGCCCGGACAGGGATTCACCCCTCCACTTT. Protein: CASSPDRDSPLHF.

Remarks on this clone: Within the sample, other DNA sequences also encode this same CDR3. The V call is TRBV6-5, the J call TRBJ1-1, with 9 bases that match TRBD1. This CDR3 spans 15 amino acids. Germline CDR1 is MNHEY and CDR2 is SVGAGI. The V segment lost 2 bases and the J segment 1 base; nucleotides outside the gene matches: 2. In nucleotides, the CDR3 is TGTGCCAGCAGTTACGGGGACAGGGCGAACACTGAAGCTTTCTTT. Translation gives CASSYGDRANTEAFF.

This sequence joins TRBV5-1 and TRBJ2-7; 7 bases map to TRBD1. CDR1 is SGHRS, CDR2 YFSETQ, per germline. This CDR3 is 13 amino acids long. V lost 4 bases and J lost 3; bases outside the gene matches: 4. The CDR3 loop is CASSIDRVYEQYF. Here the CDR3 DNA reads TGCGCCAGCAGCATCGACAGGGTCTACGAGCAGTACTTC.

The V call is TRBV7-8, the J call TRBJ1-1, with 11 bases fitting TRBD1. Per the germline V gene, CDR1 is SGHVS and CDR2 is FQNEAQ. The CDR3 is made up of 16 amino acids. V shed 5 bases, J shed 2 bases, and the junction held 7 bases outside the gene matches. This CDR3 reads CASSPQGQGVNTEAFF. The CDR3 DNA is TGTGCCAGCAGCCCCCAGGGACAGGGGGTTAACACTGAAGCTTTCTTT.

This clone was detected a few times. The chain links TRBV28 to TRBJ2-3, with 12 nucleotides matching TRBD2. The CDR3 totals 12 residues. From germline, CDR1 is MDHEN and CDR2 SYDVKM. V gave up 6 bases and J gave up 10 bases; unmatched junction bases: 2. In nucleotides, the CDR3 is TGTGCCAGCAGGGGGACTAGCGGGTCGCAGTATTTT. Protein: CASRGTSGSQYF.